One sample yielded the 10 T cell receptor beta chains listed below, sequenced in a study of OX40 agonist ivuxolimab in advanced cancers. Sequencing used immunoSEQ multiplex PCR; TCRdb keeps in-frame clones, though not all of them. The profile covers under 80,000 clones, with about nine tenths appearing a single time and about 4% taken by the ten largest. This sample comprised CD4+ or CD8+ T cells sorted from blood, obtained in a trial of the OX40 agonist ivuxolimab. These receptor sequences come from an adult with an advanced solid tumor such as melanoma, head and neck, liver or kidney cancer.

In the case of this clone: Germline and junction disagree at one end, which may indicate a read error. The chain links TRBV7-7 to TRBJ1-1; a weak D match, TRBD1 (6 bases). Per germline, CDR1 SSHAT and CDR2 FNYEAQ (reference sequence). The CDR3 consists of 11 residues. The CDR3 sequence: CASSPGQEAFF. CDR3 sequence (DNA): TGTGCTAGCAGCCCCGGACAGGAAGCTTTCTTT.

The chain combines TRBV7-3 with TRBJ1-1; no definite D call. The germline CDR1 and CDR2 sequences are SGHTA and FQGTGA. The CDR3 is 13 amino acids. The V end lost 5 bases, the J end lost 1 base, and 8 bases lay between the germline ends. CDR3 region: CASSEGPNTEAFF. For the CDR3, the DNA is TGTGCCAGCAGCGAAGGGCCGAACACTGAAGCTTTCTTT.

The CDR3 coding sequence is TGTGCCAGCAGTGTACGGCAAGAGACCCAGTACTTC. This gives the protein CASSVRQETQYF. The V call is TRBV2, the J call TRBJ2-5; D call uncertain. V lost 4 bases and J lost 2, with 5 bases in between. Germline CDR1 SNHLY, CDR2 FYNNEI. CDR3 length: 12 residues.

V is TRBV6-5 and J is TRBJ1-5, with 9 positions matching TRBD1. V was clipped by 6 bases and J by 11 bases; unmatched bases: 11. The CDR3 has 14 amino acids. CDR1 MNHEY and CDR2 SVGAGI come from the germline V gene. The CDR3 nucleotides read TGTGCCAGCAGACCCCGGACAGGGGCCCCGGCCCAGCATTTT. Translated, it gives CASRPRTGAPAQHF.

This chain joins TRBV29-1 and TRBJ1-2; TRBD1 agrees at 8 bases. The CDR3 is made up of 15 amino acids. The germline V gene encodes CDR1 SQVTM and CDR2 ANQGSEA. The V segment lost 2 bases and the J segment 2 bases; nucleotides outside the gene matches: 7. CDR3 sequence (DNA): TGCAGCGTTGAAAGGGGTACAGGGGGAAACTATGGCTACACCTTC. Translated, it gives CSVERGTGGNYGYTF.

This clone was counted a few times. This chain uses TRBV5-1 with TRBJ1-1, with a weak D call TRBD1 (6 bases). Germline V gene data show CDR1 as SGHRS and CDR2 as YFSETQ. This CDR3 has 15 amino acids. Trimming removed 4 bases at V and 6 bases at J, with 19 bases between. The DNA for the CDR3 is TGCGCCAGCAGCATACAGGGTTTAAGTTCGGCTGAAGCTTTCTTT. Translated: CASSIQGLSSAEAFF.

The V and J genes are TRBV30 and TRBJ2-3, with a weak D call TRBD2 (6 bases). The CDR3 extends over 14 amino acids. Trimming left V 3 bases short and J 6 bases short, with 16 bases between. Per the germline V gene, CDR1 is GTSNPN and CDR2 is SVGIG (reference sequence). CDR3 coding DNA: TGTGCCTGGAGCCGTGGCTCCGGAGGGGATACGCAGTATTTT. This encodes CAWSRGSGGDTQYF.

The chain carries TRBV7-3 and TRBJ1-1; D is ambiguous. The germline gives CDR1 SGHTA, CDR2 FQGTGA. The CDR3 extends over 13 amino acids. V was shortened by 5 bases and J by 0 bases, with 7 bases between the two germline ends. Written as DNA, the CDR3 is TGTGCCAGCAGCAAGACATTGAACACTGAAGCTTTCTTT. This translates into CASSKTLNTEAFF.

This rearrangement joins TRBV7-3 to TRBJ1-1, with D maybe TRBD1 (6 bases). The CDR3 is 15 amino acids. V gave up 5 bases and J gave up 4 bases, with 17 bases separating them. The germline V gene has CDR1 SGHTA and CDR2 FQGTGA. The CDR3 spells CASSPESGQTTEAFF. The CDR3 DNA is TGTGCCAGCAGCCCAGAATCCGGACAGACCACTGAAGCTTTCTTT.

The chain joins TRBV5-1 to TRBJ2-1, with 12 bases aligning to TRBD2. The V gene's germline CDR1 is SGHRS and CDR2 YFSETQ. The CDR3 loop spans 15 amino acids. J lost 7 bases, V lost 0 bases, and 2 bases had no gene match. The CDR3 reads CASSLDLAGGNEQFF. The CDR3 coding sequence is TGCGCCAGCAGCTTGGATCTAGCGGGGGGGAATGAGCAGTTCTTC.